The rows below give T cell receptor beta chains drawn from one sample of a study of a mutant IDH1 vaccine in newly diagnosed glioma. TCRdb's table, derived via immunoSEQ multiplex PCR, lists solely in-frame clones and lacks some. The table lists about 94,000 clones, nearly 90% of them singletons. Their cognate antigens are unknown. The source material was PBMCs, sampled from a glioma patient whose treatment included an IDH1 peptide vaccine. The receptor source for this set is a woman in her forties or fifties with glioma. Each CDR3 is given with its conserved first and last residue. The D gene is left open where the match is weak. Only some rows state a clone size, as once, few, many or a class for expanded clones.

j_gene | abundance | v_gene | d_gene | CDR3aa | CDR3nt
TRBJ2-3 | . | TRBV5-4 | . | CASSLVGQGGTDTQYF | TGTGCCAGCAGCTTGGTGGGGCAGGGGGGTACAGATACGCAGTATTTT
TRBJ2-1 | . | TRBV2 | TRBD2 | CASSGGSGGYNEQFF | TGTGCCAGCAGTGGGGGGTCGGGAGGGTACAATGAGCAGTTCTTC
TRBJ1-4 | . | TRBV19 | . | CASRTITGFGEKLFF | TGTGCCAGTAGAACTATAACAGGGTTCGGTGAAAAACTGTTTTTT
TRBJ2-5 | . | TRBV4-2 | . | CASSQDSIAETQYF | TGTGCCAGCAGCCAAGACTCTATTGCGGAGACCCAGTACTTC
TRBJ2-2 | . | TRBV2 | TRBD1 | CASSAMGTGYTGELFF | TGTGCCAGCAGTGCTATGGGGACAGGGTACACCGGGGAGCTGTTTTTT
TRBJ2-2 | . | TRBV7-2 | TRBD2 | CASSPGLAGGTGELFF | TGTGCCAGCAGCCCGGGACTAGCGGGGGGTACCGGGGAGCTGTTTTTT
TRBJ2-7 | . | TRBV28 | . | CASTDYYEQYF | TGTGCCAGCACTGACTACTACGAGCAGTACTTC
TRBJ1-1 | few | TRBV2 | TRBD1 | CASIDRQGNTEAFF | TGTGCCAGCATCGATAGACAGGGGAACACTGAAGCTTTCTTT
TRBJ2-1 | . | TRBV7-7 | . | CASSRTTGREQFF | TGTGCTAGCAGCAGAACTACAGGACGTGAGCAGTTCTTC
TRBJ1-1 | . | TRBV28 | TRBD1 | CASIDWTGDTEAFF | TGTGCCAGCATCGATTGGACAGGGGACACTGAAGCTTTCTTT
TRBJ2-1 | . | TRBV19 | . | CASSNSDVNEQFF | TGTGCCAGTAGTAATAGCGACGTCAATGAGCAGTTCTTC
TRBJ1-2 | few | TRBV5-4 | . | CASSPVPGLGGERYTF | TGTGCCAGCAGCCCCGTACCTGGGCTCGGAGGAGAGCGCTACACCTTC
TRBJ1-1 | . | TRBV15 | . | CATSGQPNTEAFF | TGTGCCACCAGCGGGCAGCCTAACACTGAAGCTTTCTTT
TRBJ2-7 | . | TRBV6-1 | . | CASSSRQAPAYEQYF | TGTGCCAGCAGCTCCCGACAGGCCCCTGCCTACGAGCAGTACTTC
TRBJ1-2 | . | TRBV5-4 | . | CASSLGGYDYGYTF | TGTGCCAGCAGCTTGGGGGGGTATGACTATGGCTACACCTTC
TRBJ2-3 | once | TRBV27 | . | CASSLGGTDTQYF | TGTGCCAGCAGTTTGGGGGGCACAGATACGCAGTATTTT
TRBJ1-1 | few | TRBV30 | . | CAWSGTVNTEAFF | TGTGCCTGGAGCGGGACTGTAAACACTGAAGCTTTCTTT
TRBJ2-1 | . | TRBV27 | . | CASSLRAYNEQFF | TGTGCCAGCAGTTTAAGGGCTTACAATGAGCAGTTCTTC
TRBJ1-2 | . | TRBV11-2 | . | CASSSPGRQANYGYTF | TGTGCCAGCAGCTCCCCGGGACGGCAAGCTAACTATGGCTACACCTTC
TRBJ2-5 | . | TRBV9 | . | CASSVGMRETQYF | TGTGCCAGCAGCGTAGGAATGAGGGAGACCCAGTACTTC
TRBJ2-5 | . | TRBV30 | . | CAWNTVGGQETQYF | TGTGCCTGGAATACAGTTGGGGGCCAAGAGACCCAGTACTTC
TRBJ1-1 | . | TRBV5-1 | . | CASSLAGSTEAFF | TGCGCCAGCAGCTTGGCAGGGTCCACTGAAGCTTTCTTT
TRBJ1-4 | . | TRBV18 | . | CASSPLLTNEKLFF | TGTGCCAGCTCACCCCTTCTTACTAATGAAAAACTGTTTTTT
TRBJ1-1 | . | TRBV11-2 | TRBD1 | CANLQGKGATEAFF | TGTGCCAACCTACAGGGGAAGGGGGCCACTGAAGCTTTCTTT
TRBJ2-2 | . | TRBV7-6 | TRBD2 | CASSSRQREGRGELFF | TGTGCCAGCAGCTCCAGGCAGCGGGAGGGCCGAGGGGAGCTGTTTTTT
TRBJ2-1 | . | TRBV30 | TRBD2 | CAWSVRRESMEQFF | TGTGCCTGGAGTGTCCGGCGGGAGAGCATGGAGCAGTTCTTC
TRBJ2-7 | once | TRBV18 | . | CASSPAPSGTSYEQYF | TGTGCCAGCTCACCAGCCCCCTCGGGCACGTCGTACGAGCAGTACTTC
TRBJ1-2 | . | TRBV7-9 | TRBD1 | CASSLVVTGDYGYTF | TGTGCCAGCAGCTTAGTTGTGACAGGGGACTATGGCTACACCTTC
TRBJ1-1 | . | TRBV28 | TRBD1 | CASSFGDRGGFTEAFF | TGTGCCAGCAGTTTCGGAGACAGGGGAGGGTTCACTGAAGCTTTCTTT
TRBJ2-3 | . | TRBV10-3 | . | CAISDRDFTDTQYF | TGTGCCATCAGTGACAGAGATTTCACAGATACGCAGTATTTT
TRBJ2-7 | medium-sized | TRBV7-9 | . | CASSLAQGRLYEQYF | TGTGCCAGCAGCTTAGCCCAGGGACGGCTCTACGAGCAGTACTTC
TRBJ1-1 | . | TRBV5-1 | . | CASSLGQMNTEAFF | TGCGCCAGCAGCTTGGGACAGATGAACACTGAAGCTTTCTTT
TRBJ2-7 | . | TRBV27 | . | CASSSIRDGYEQYF | TGTGCCAGCAGTTCGATTCGGGACGGCTACGAGCAGTACTTC
TRBJ2-7 | . | TRBV6-1 | TRBD1 | CASSVNRGSYEQYF | TGTGCCAGCAGTGTCAACAGGGGGAGCTACGAGCAGTACTTC
TRBJ1-5 | . | TRBV5-8 | . | CASSLGTYSNQPQHF | TGTGCCAGCAGCCTCGGGACATATAGCAATCAGCCCCAGCATTTT
TRBJ2-1 | . | TRBV19 | . | CASSIRPEREQFF | TGTGCCAGTAGTATTCGTCCTGAACGTGAGCAGTTCTTC
TRBJ2-1 | . | TRBV10-1 | TRBD2 | CASSDGAGASDEQFF | TGCGCCAGCAGTGACGGGGCGGGAGCGAGTGATGAGCAGTTCTTC
TRBJ2-7 | . | TRBV9 | TRBD1 | CASSLGQGYEQYF | TGTGCCAGCAGCCTAGGACAGGGCTACGAGCAGTACTTC
TRBJ2-5 | . | TRBV18 | . | CASSPGTPLRETQYF | TGTGCCAGCTCACCCGGGACTCCATTACGGGAGACCCAGTACTTC
TRBJ2-5 | . | TRBV28 | . | CASSPAAGQETQYF | TGTGCCAGCAGCCCCGCGGCAGGCCAAGAGACCCAGTACTTC
TRBJ1-5 | once | TRBV6-1 | . | CASSVSKGGRNQPQHF | TGTGCCAGCAGTGTCTCGAAGGGGGGACGCAATCAGCCCCAGCATTTT
TRBJ1-1 | . | TRBV7-9 | . | CASSLEGRAFF | TGTGCCAGCAGCTTAGAGGGGAGAGCTTTCTTT
TRBJ2-3 | . | TRBV27 | . | CASSFQRTDTTQYF | TGTGCCAGCAGTTTTCAGCGCACAGATACTACGCAGTATTTT
TRBJ2-2 | . | TRBV7-7 | TRBD2 | CASSLGTSGTGGELFF | TGTGCTAGCAGCCTCGGGACTAGCGGGACTGGCGGGGAGCTGTTTTTT
TRBJ2-1 | . | TRBV27 | . | CASSLGRNEQFF | TGTGCCAGCAGTTTAGGACGCAATGAGCAGTTCTTC
TRBJ2-5 | . | TRBV29-1 | . | CSVEQSAVGTQYF | TGCAGCGTTGAACAGTCGGCAGTAGGGACCCAGTACTTC
TRBJ2-3 | . | TRBV7-9 | . | CASSSGLSTDTQYF | TGTGCCAGCAGCTCCGGACTAAGCACAGATACGCAGTATTTT
TRBJ2-5 | . | TRBV11-2 | . | CASSQTGAGTWGTQYF | TGTGCCAGCAGCCAAACCGGGGCAGGGACCTGGGGGACCCAGTACTTC
TRBJ1-4 | . | TRBV10-3 | . | CATGQNQNEKLFF | TGTGCCACCGGACAGAACCAGAATGAAAAACTGTTTTTT
TRBJ1-5 | once | TRBV15 | . | CATSIYGASNQPQHF | TGTGCCACCAGCATATACGGGGCCAGCAATCAGCCCCAGCATTTT
TRBJ2-1 | . | TRBV19 | TRBD2 | CASSKGLAGLEDEQFF | TGTGCCAGTAGTAAGGGACTAGCGGGCCTAGAGGATGAGCAGTTCTTC
TRBJ1-3 | . | TRBV7-6 | . | CASSPIFRGRSGNTIYF | TGTGCCAGCAGCCCCATTTTCCGTGGTCGCTCTGGAAACACCATATATTTT
TRBJ2-7 | . | TRBV28 | . | CASTPGGGRQGEQYF | TGTGCCAGCACCCCCGGAGGGGGGCGCCAAGGCGAGCAGTACTTC
TRBJ2-3 | . | TRBV10-1 | . | CASSESVGWDTQYF | TGCGCCAGCAGTGAGTCGGTAGGATGGGATACGCAGTATTTT
TRBJ2-2 | . | TRBV7-3 | . | CASSTSGTNTGELFF | TGTGCCAGCAGCACCTCCGGGACCAACACCGGGGAGCTGTTTTTT
TRBJ1-4 | once | TRBV2 | TRBD1 | CASSESPGGVEKLFF | TGTGCCAGCAGTGAATCCCCAGGGGGGGTGGAAAAACTGTTTTTT
TRBJ1-1 | . | TRBV19 | TRBD1 | CASSVAGQGSSRRAFF | TGTGCCAGTAGTGTCGCGGGACAGGGGTCGTCAAGACGGGCTTTCTTT
TRBJ1-1 | . | TRBV7-9 | . | CASSLQRAQAFF | TGTGCCAGCAGCTTACAGCGGGCTCAAGCTTTCTTT
TRBJ2-5 | . | TRBV18 | . | CASSPQDWGTQYF | TGTGCCAGCTCACCTCAGGACTGGGGGACCCAGTACTTC
TRBJ2-5 | . | TRBV30 | . | CAWTPALAGRTQYF | TGTGCCTGGACCCCGGCGCTCGCAGGGAGGACCCAGTACTTC